This is a list of T cell receptor beta chains from one sample in a study of early T cells in non-severe SARS-CoV-2 infection. TCRdb redid the calling of the 5' RACE reads with MiXCR, one entry per CDR3 protein. The table has 55,000 to 80,000 distinct CDR3 sequences, around 11% seen once. Sequencing was carried out using whole blood. The origin of the receptors is an adult who was a healthcare worker with PCR-confirmed SARS-CoV-2 infection or an uninfected control (not recorded which). Each CDR3 is given without its conserved first and last residue.

v_call: TRBV19
j_call: TRBJ2-3
cdr3_aa: ASSSRRSSTSTDTQY

v_call: TRBV10-3
j_call: TRBJ2-7
cdr3_aa: AISENVDGDYEQY

v_call: TRBV7-8
j_call: TRBJ2-7
cdr3_aa: ASSLVAGPEQY

v_call: TRBV7-3
j_call: TRBJ1-1
cdr3_aa: ASSPGAVGLTHPKNTEAF

v_call: TRBV29-1
j_call: TRBJ2-3
cdr3_aa: SVSLAGEGTDTQY

v_call: TRBV3-1
j_call: TRBJ1-6
cdr3_aa: ASSQGWGESPLH

v_call: TRBV29-1
j_call: TRBJ2-5
cdr3_aa: SVVTGGETQY

v_call: TRBV29-1
j_call: TRBJ1-1
cdr3_aa: SVKNRGGTEAF

v_call: TRBV7-2
j_call: TRBJ2-7
cdr3_aa: ASSLLAGESYEQY

v_call: TRBV9
j_call: TRBJ1-6
cdr3_aa: ASSEGDLSALH

v_call: TRBV18
j_call: TRBJ2-7
cdr3_aa: ASSLEGDSYEQY

v_call: TRBV7-2
j_call: TRBJ2-5
cdr3_aa: ASSLAHRGFQETQY

v_call: TRBV25-1
j_call: TRBJ1-3
cdr3_aa: ASSDDRGNTIY

v_call: TRBV7-2
j_call: TRBJ1-2
cdr3_aa: ASSSGGQSKLYGYT

v_call: TRBV12-3/TRBV12-4
j_call: TRBJ1-2
cdr3_aa: ARRPPASVGDYGYT

v_call: TRBV13
j_call: TRBJ1-2
cdr3_aa: ASSGRGVGYT

v_call: TRBV15
j_call: TRBJ2-3
cdr3_aa: ATKRSTDTQY

v_call: TRBV18
j_call: TRBJ1-6
cdr3_aa: ASSPPGATLH

v_call: TRBV5-1
j_call: TRBJ2-1
cdr3_aa: ASKRDTLGDNEQF

v_call: TRBV4-3
j_call: TRBJ2-7
cdr3_aa: ASSSREQGYEQY

v_call: TRBV5-1
j_call: TRBJ2-1
cdr3_aa: ASSVQTGGRSYNEQF

v_call: TRBV3-1
j_call: TRBJ2-3
cdr3_aa: ASSQDLGPYHTDTQY

v_call: TRBV29-1
j_call: TRBJ2-7
cdr3_aa: SVKHRGAAEQY

v_call: TRBV7-6
j_call: TRBJ2-1
cdr3_aa: ASSLSLRNEQF

v_call: TRBV29-1
j_call: TRBJ2-1
cdr3_aa: SATLINSYNEQF

v_call: TRBV12-3/TRBV12-4
j_call: TRBJ2-2
cdr3_aa: ASSTGTSGGDTGELF

v_call: TRBV7-3
j_call: TRBJ2-2
cdr3_aa: ASSMAGTSNTGELF

v_call: TRBV7-2
j_call: TRBJ2-3
cdr3_aa: ASSLGWVTTDTQY

v_call: TRBV14
j_call: TRBJ2-2
cdr3_aa: ASSQDSGVGELF

v_call: TRBV18
j_call: TRBJ1-6
cdr3_aa: ASSREGLRSPLH

v_call: TRBV5-1
j_call: TRBJ2-7
cdr3_aa: ASSPTLVNTYEQY

v_call: TRBV7-9
j_call: TRBJ1-2
cdr3_aa: ASSLVGDGYT

v_call: TRBV4-3
j_call: TRBJ2-7
cdr3_aa: ASSQDFVRYEQY

v_call: TRBV7-2
j_call: TRBJ1-3
cdr3_aa: ASSLPAGQVSENTIY

v_call: TRBV5-4
j_call: TRBJ2-5
cdr3_aa: ASSVRTETQY

v_call: TRBV20-1
j_call: TRBJ2-5
cdr3_aa: SARDTGAEETQY

v_call: TRBV7-3
j_call: TRBJ2-3
cdr3_aa: ASSLSGANTQY

v_call: TRBV29-1
j_call: TRBJ1-1
cdr3_aa: SVESGPGRSTEAF

v_call: TRBV2
j_call: TRBJ2-3
cdr3_aa: ASSGGQASTDTQY

v_call: TRBV10-2
j_call: TRBJ1-1
cdr3_aa: ATTREGWKTEAF

v_call: TRBV5-1
j_call: TRBJ1-5
cdr3_aa: ASSLTGDEQPQH